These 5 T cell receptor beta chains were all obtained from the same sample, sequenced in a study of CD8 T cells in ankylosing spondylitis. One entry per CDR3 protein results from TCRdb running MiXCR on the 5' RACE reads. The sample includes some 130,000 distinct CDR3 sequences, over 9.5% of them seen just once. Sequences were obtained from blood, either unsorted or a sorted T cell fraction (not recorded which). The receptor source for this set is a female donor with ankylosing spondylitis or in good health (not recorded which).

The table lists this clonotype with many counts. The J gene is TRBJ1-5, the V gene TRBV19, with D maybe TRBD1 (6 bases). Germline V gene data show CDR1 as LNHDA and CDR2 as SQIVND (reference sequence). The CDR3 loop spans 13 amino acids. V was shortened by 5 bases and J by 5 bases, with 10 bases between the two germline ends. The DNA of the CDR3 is TGTGCCAGTAGTTCCAGGACAGATCAGCCCCAGCATTTT. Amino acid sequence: CASSSRTDQPQHF.

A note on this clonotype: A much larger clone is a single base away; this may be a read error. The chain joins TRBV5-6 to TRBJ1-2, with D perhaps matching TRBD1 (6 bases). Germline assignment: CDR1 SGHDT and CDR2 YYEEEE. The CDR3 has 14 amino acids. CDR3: CASSLVQGSHGYPF. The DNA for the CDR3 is TGTGCCAGCAGCTTGGTTCAGGGGTCTCATGGCTACCCCTTC.

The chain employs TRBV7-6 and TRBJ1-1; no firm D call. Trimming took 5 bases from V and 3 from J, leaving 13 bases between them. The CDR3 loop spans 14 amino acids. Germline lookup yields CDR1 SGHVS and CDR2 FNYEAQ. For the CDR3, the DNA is TGTGCCAGCAGCGGAAGGGCAGGAGACACTGAAGCTTTCTTT. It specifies CASSGRAGDTEAFF.

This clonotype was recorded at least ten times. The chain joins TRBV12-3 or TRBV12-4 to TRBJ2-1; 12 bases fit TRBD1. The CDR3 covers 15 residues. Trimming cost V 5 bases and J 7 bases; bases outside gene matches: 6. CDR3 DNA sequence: TGTGCCAGCAGTACGGGGACAGGGGGCGGAAATGAGCAGTTCTTC. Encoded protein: CASSTGTGGGNEQFF.

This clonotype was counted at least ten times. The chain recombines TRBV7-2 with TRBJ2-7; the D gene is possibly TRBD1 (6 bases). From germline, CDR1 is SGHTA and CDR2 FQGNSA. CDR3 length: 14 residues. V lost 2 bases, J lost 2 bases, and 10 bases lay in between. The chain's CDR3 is CASSLNQGPYEQYF. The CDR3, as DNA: TGTGCCAGCAGCTTAAATCAGGGGCCCTACGAGCAGTACTTC.